The 8 T cell receptor beta chains below all came from one sample that was sequenced in a study of sequential checkpoint blockade in melanoma. TCRdb's table, derived via immunoSEQ multiplex PCR, lists solely in-frame clones and lacks some. The sample consists of 37,000 or so clones, roughly 32% of them appearing once. Stated treatment: randomized to nivolumab then ipilimumab (arm A) or the reverse (arm B). Sequencing used tumor tissue (inferred from file names), obtained from a patient given nivolumab and ipilimumab in sequence. The receptors come from a human donor with melanoma.

This clone was recorded a few times. This chain uses TRBV6-8 with TRBJ1-2; the D gene is possibly TRBD1 (6 bases). Germline CDR1 MNHGY, CDR2 SAAAGT. The V and J ends lost 6 bases and 5 bases respectively, with 19 bases between them. CDR3 length: 15 residues. The DNA of the CDR3 is TGTGCCAGCAGACGGACCTCTAATCAGGGGTATGGCTACACCTTC. Protein product: CASRRTSNQGYGYTF.

This clone was observed many times. V and J are TRBV4-1 and TRBJ2-2; 10 nucleotides line up with TRBD2. Germline CDR1 is MGHRA and CDR2 is YSYEKL. V gave up 4 bases and J gave up 0 bases; unmatched junction bases: 11. The CDR3 sequence is 19 residues long. This CDR3 reads CASSPVGASGGPNTGELFF. Written as DNA, the CDR3 is TGCGCCAGCAGCCCGGTTGGGGCTAGCGGGGGACCGAACACCGGGGAGCTGTTTTTT.

The V call is TRBV6-8, the J call TRBJ2-3, with a possible D match to TRBD1 (7 bases). The CDR3 contains 12 residues. Germline loops: CDR1 MNHGY, CDR2 SAAAGT. V was clipped by 2 bases and J by 8 bases, with 8 bases between them. CDR3 amino acids: CASSYQGGTQYF. CDR3 bases: TGTGCCAGCAGTTACCAGGGGGGTACGCAGTATTTT.

The chain links TRBV19 to TRBJ2-2; no reliable D call. CDR1 is LNHDA, CDR2 SQIVND, per germline (reference sequence). The CDR3 extends over 15 amino acids. Trimming shortened V by 3 bases and J by 2 bases, and 10 bases separated the two germline ends. CDR3 in amino acids: CASSMVSTNTGELFF. CDR3 DNA: TGTGCCAGTAGTATGGTTAGCACTAACACCGGGGAGCTGTTTTTT.

The chain employs TRBV9 and TRBJ1-3; D uncertain. Germline loops: CDR1 SGDLS, CDR2 YYNGEE. The CDR3 sequence is 15 residues long. The V gene lost 2 bases and the J gene lost 0 bases, with 9 bases spanning the gap. The CDR3 bases are TGTGCCAGCAGCGTCGAGGCCCACTCTGGAAACACCATATATTTT. Its translation is CASSVEAHSGNTIYF.

The chain has TRBV11-3 and TRBJ2-2; 14 bases line up with TRBD2. The V and J ends lost 2 bases and 8 bases, in that order; junction bases with no gene match: 13. Germline V CDR1 and CDR2: SGHNT, YENEEA. The CDR3 totals 19 residues. The CDR3 DNA is TGTGCCAGCAGCTTATTGGGACTAGCGGGGGCCTTGAACGGAGGGGAGCTGTTTTTT. Amino acid sequence: CASSLLGLAGALNGGELFF.

V gene TRBV6-8 combines with J gene TRBJ2-7; tentatively, D is TRBD2 (6 bases). The CDR3 is made up of 15 amino acids. V shed 3 bases and J shed 7 bases, with 19 bases lying between them. The germline V gene has CDR1 MNHGY and CDR2 SAAAGT. CDR3 loop: CASSYQFGAAGEQYF. The CDR3 DNA sequence: TGTGCCAGCAGTTATCAGTTTGGCGCGGCGGGGGAGCAGTACTTC.

This chain connects TRBV19 to TRBJ1-2; D call uncertain. Trimming removed 2 bases from V and 2 bases from J, with 6 bases in between. This CDR3 is 13 amino acids long. Germline V gene data show CDR1 as LNHDA and CDR2 as SQIVND (reference sequence). The CDR3 sequence: CASSIWENYGYTF. The CDR3 DNA reads as TGTGCCAGTAGTATATGGGAAAACTATGGCTACACCTTC.